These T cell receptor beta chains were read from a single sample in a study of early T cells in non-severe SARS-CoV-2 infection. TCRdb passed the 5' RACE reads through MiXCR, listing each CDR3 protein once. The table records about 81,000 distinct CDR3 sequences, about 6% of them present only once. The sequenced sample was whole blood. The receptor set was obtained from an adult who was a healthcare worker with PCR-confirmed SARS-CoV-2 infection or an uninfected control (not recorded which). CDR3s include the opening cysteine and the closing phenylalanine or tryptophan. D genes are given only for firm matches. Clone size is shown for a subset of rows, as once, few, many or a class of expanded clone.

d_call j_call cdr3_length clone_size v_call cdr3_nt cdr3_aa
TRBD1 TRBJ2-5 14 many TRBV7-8 TGTGCCAGCAACCTGGACAGGATCCAAGAGACCCAGTACTTC CASNLDRIQETQYF
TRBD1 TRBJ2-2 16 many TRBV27 TGTGCCAGCAGTTTATCGGGGACAGGGTACACCGGGGAGCTGTTTTTT CASSLSGTGYTGELFF
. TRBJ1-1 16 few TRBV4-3 TGCGCCAGCAGCCAAGATATTGGTACAGTGAACACTGAAGCTTTCTTT CASSQDIGTVNTEAFF
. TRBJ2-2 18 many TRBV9 TGTGCCAGCAGCGTACGGGGGCTAAAAAAACGGGGCACCGGGGAGCTGTTTTTT CASSVRGLKKRGTGELFF
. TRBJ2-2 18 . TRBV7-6 TGTGCCAGCAGCTTAGCCCGGCGAGGGCAGGGAGGCACCGGGGAGCTGTTTTTT CASSLARRGQGGTGELFF
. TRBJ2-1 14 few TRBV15 TGTGCCACCAGCAGAGAGGGGCAAAACAATGAGCAGTTCTTC CATSREGQNNEQFF
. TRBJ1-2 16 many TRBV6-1 TGTGCCAGCAGTGAACTAGACAGGATTGCTAACTATGGCTACACCTTC CASSELDRIANYGYTF
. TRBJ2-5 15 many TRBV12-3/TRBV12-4 TGTGCCAGCAGTTTACCCCGACTAGTGGCAGAGACCCAGTACTTC CASSLPRLVAETQYF
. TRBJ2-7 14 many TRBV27 TGTGCCAGCAGTTTAAGCGCAGACTACTACGAGCAGTACTTC CASSLSADYYEQYF
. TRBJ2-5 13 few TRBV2 TGTGCCAGCAGTGCAGGGAGGCGGGAGACCCAGTACTTC CASSAGRRETQYF
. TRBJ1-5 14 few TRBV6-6 TGTGCCAGCAGCTACTCGGGAGGGCTGCAGCCCCAGCATTTT CASSYSGGLQPQHF
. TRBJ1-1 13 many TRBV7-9 TGTGCCAGCAGCTTAGGGAACAGGGATGAAGCTTTCTTT CASSLGNRDEAFF
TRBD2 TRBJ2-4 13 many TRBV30 TGTGCCTGGGGGACTAGCGGGAGAAACATTCAGTACTTC CAWGTSGRNIQYF
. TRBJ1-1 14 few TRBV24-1 TGTGCCACCAGTGATTCACGACGGGGGACTGAAGCTTTCTTT CATSDSRRGTEAFF
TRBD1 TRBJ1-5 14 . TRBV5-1 TGCGCCAGCAGCACGGGACAGGACAATCAGCCCCAGCATTTT CASSTGQDNQPQHF
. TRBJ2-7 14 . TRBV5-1 TGCGCCAGCAGCACCGACTCGCAACTCTACGAGCAGTACTTC CASSTDSQLYEQYF
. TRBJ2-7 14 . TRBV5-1 TGCGCCAGCAGGTTGACGGCGACTTCCTACGAGCAGTACTTC CASRLTATSYEQYF
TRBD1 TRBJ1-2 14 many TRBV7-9 TGTGCCAGCAGTTCCTCAGGGGGCGAGTCTGGCTACACCTTC CASSSSGGESGYTF
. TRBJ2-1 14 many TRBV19 TGTGCCACGAACTGGGGACGGTCCTACAATGAGCAGTTCTTC CATNWGRSYNEQFF
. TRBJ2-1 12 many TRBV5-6 TGTGCCAGCAGCCCGGACAGCGATGAGCAGTTCTTC CASSPDSDEQFF
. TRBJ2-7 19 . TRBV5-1 TGCGCCAGCAGCTTGTCTAGTTTGTGGGAGGCCGCAAGCTCCTACGAGCAGTACTTC CASSLSSLWEAASSYEQYF
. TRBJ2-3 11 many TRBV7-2 TGTGCCAGCACCGCAGGGGATACGCAGTATTTT CASTAGDTQYF
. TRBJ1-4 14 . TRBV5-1 TGCGCCAGCAGCTTCGCCAGCCGTAATGAAAAACTGTTTTTT CASSFASRNEKLFF
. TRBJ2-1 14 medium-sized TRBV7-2 TGTGCCAGCAGCTTAGCGGGAGGTTGGGATGAGCAGTTCTTC CASSLAGGWDEQFF
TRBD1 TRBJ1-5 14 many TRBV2 TGTGCCAGCAGGGAGGGACAGGTCAATCAGCCCCAGCATTTT CASREGQVNQPQHF
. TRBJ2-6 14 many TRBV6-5 TGTGCCAGCAGTACCCTCGCTGGGGCCAACGTCCTGACTTTC CASSTLAGANVLTF
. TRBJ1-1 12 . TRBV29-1 TGCAGCGTTGGGGGGGCTGGCACTGAAGCTTTCTTT CSVGGAGTEAFF
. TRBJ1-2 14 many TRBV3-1 TGTGCCAGCAGCCAAGGGGGCCAGATCTATGGCTACACCTTC CASSQGGQIYGYTF
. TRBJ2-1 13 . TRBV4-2 TGTGCCAGCAGCCAAAGGGACGGGAATGAGCAGTTCTTC CASSQRDGNEQFF
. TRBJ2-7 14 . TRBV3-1 TGTGCCAGCAGCCAAGATTGGGGCACTAGGAATCAGTACTTC CASSQDWGTRNQYF
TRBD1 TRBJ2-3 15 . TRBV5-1 TGCGCCAGCAGCTTGAAAGCAGGGGGTACAGATACGCAGTATTTT CASSLKAGGTDTQYF
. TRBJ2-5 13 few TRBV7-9 TGTGCCAGCAGCTTAGGAGTGAAGGAGACCCAGTACTTC CASSLGVKETQYF